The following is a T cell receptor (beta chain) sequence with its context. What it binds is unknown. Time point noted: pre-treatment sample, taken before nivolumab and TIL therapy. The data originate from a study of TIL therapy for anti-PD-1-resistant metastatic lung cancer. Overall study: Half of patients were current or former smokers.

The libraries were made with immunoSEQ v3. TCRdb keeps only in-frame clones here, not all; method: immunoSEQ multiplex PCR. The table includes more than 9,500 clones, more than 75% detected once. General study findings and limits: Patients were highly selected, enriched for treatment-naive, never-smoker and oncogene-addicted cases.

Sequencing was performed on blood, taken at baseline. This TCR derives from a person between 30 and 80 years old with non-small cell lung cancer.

This CDR3 reads CAWTLRGSPAYEQYF. The CDR3 bases are TGTGCCTGGACCCTTCGCGGAAGTCCCGCCTACGAGCAGTACTTC. The genes are TRBV30 and TRBJ2-7; D is uncertain. This CDR3 has 15 amino acids. Germline lookup yields CDR1 GTSNPN and CDR2 SVGIG (reference sequence). V shed 4 bases and J shed 2 bases, with 18 bases lying between them.